This T cell receptor beta chain was identified during a study of blood T cell repertoires in COVID-19. On the study more broadly: The study drew acute and convalescent COVID-19 samples from the United States, Italy and Spain. T cells, B-cell-depleted T cells, or PBMCs supplied cDNA or gDNA.

Authors' data handling: Using reference gene primer amplification, nucleated cell counts were estimated. The table came from immunoSEQ multiplex PCR; TCRdb's copy has only in-frame clones and leaves some out. V and J calls and clone size follow that table, whereas D and trimming were derived from the DNA. Of fewer than 500,000 clones listed, more than 75% are singletons. The TCR sequence derives from a human donor with acute or convalescent COVID-19. The donor label of this sample is uncertain. The sequencing sample was made of peripheral blood.

The CDR3 spells CTSSDTSGRGETQYF. CDR3 coding DNA: TGCACCAGCAGCGACACTAGCGGCCGGGGGGAGACCCAGTACTTC. This chain joins TRBV1 and TRBJ2-5; the table gives TRBD2 as D, unverified against the DNA. TRBV1 is given as a pseudogene. The length of the CDR3 is 15 residues.